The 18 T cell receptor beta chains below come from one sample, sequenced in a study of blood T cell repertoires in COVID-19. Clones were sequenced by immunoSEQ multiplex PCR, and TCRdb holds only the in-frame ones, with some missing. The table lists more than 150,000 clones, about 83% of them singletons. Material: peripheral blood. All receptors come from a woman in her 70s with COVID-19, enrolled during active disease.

The CDR3 loop is CSVEGEGRYEQYF. CDR3 sequence (DNA): TGCAGCGTTGAAGGTGAGGGGAGGTACGAGCAGTACTTC. V gene TRBV29-1 combines with J gene TRBJ2-7, with D possibly being TRBD2 (6 bases). Trimming took off 1 base at V and 4 bases at J, with 11 bases between the two ends. The germline CDR1 and CDR2 sequences are SQVTM and ANQGSEA. CDR3 size: 13 residues.

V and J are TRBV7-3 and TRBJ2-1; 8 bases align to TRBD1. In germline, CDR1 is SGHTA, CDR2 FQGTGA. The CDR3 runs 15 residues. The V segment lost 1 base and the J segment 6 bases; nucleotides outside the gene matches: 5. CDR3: CASSLMQGALNEQFF. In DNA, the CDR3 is TGTGCCAGCAGCTTAATGCAGGGGGCTCTCAATGAGCAGTTCTTC.

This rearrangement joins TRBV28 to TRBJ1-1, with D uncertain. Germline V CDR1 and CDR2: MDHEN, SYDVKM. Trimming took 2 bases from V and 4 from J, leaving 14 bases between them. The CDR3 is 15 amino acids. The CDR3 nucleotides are TGTGCCAGCAGTTTAACGCCCGGTTTCGGCACTGAAGCTTTCTTT. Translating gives CASSLTPGFGTEAFF. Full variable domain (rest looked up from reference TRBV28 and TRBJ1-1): DVKVTQSSRYLVKRTGEKVFLECVQDMDHENMFWYRQDPGLGLRLIYFSYDVKMKEKGDIPEGYSVSREKKERFSLILESASTNQTSMYLCASSLTPGFGTEAFFGQGTRLTVV.

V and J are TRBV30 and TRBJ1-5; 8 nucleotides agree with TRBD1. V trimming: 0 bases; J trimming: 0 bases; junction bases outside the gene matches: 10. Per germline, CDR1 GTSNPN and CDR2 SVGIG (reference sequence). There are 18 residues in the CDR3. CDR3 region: CAWSVPDRVSGSNQPQHF. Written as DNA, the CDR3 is TGTGCCTGGAGTGTACCGGACAGGGTCAGCGGTAGCAATCAGCCCCAGCATTTT.

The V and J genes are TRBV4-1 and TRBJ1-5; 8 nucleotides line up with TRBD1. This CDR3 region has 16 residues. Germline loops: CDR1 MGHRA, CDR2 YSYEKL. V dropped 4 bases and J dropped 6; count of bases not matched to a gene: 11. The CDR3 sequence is CASSLDTGTGIQPQHF. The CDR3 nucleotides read TGCGCCAGCAGCCTGGATACCGGGACAGGAATTCAGCCCCAGCATTTT.

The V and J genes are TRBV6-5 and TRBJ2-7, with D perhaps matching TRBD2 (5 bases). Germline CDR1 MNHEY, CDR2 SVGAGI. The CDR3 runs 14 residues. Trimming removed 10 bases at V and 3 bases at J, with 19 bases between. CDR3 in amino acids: CATVRSGGGYEQYF. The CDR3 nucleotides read TGTGCCACCGTAAGATCGGGCGGAGGCTACGAGCAGTACTTC.

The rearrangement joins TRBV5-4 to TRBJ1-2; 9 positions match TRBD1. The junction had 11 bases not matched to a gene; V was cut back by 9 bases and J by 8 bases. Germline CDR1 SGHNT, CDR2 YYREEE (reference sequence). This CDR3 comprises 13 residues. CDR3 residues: CATSSTGGIGYTF. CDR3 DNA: TGTGCCACTTCCTCGACAGGGGGGATCGGCTACACCTTC.

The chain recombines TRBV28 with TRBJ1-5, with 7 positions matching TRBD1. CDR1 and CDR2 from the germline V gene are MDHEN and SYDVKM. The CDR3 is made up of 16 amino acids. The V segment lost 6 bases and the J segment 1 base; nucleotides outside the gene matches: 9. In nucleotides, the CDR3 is TGTGCCAGCAGCCGGGACAGTCAAATAAGCAATCAGCCCCAGCATTTT. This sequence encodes CASSRDSQISNQPQHF.

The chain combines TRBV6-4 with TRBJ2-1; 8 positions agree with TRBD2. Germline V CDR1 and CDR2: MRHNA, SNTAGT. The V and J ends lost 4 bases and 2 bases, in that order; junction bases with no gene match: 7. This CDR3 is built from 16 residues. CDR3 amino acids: CASSVVAGGPYNEQFF. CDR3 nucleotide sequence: TGTGCCAGCAGTGTTGTTGCGGGAGGTCCCTACAATGAGCAGTTCTTC.

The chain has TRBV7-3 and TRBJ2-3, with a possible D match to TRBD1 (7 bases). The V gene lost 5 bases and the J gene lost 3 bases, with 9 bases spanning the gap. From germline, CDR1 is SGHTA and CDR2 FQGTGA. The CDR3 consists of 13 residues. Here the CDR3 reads CASSQGGTDTQYF. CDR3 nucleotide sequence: TGTGCCAGCAGCCAGGGGGGAACAGATACGCAGTATTTT.

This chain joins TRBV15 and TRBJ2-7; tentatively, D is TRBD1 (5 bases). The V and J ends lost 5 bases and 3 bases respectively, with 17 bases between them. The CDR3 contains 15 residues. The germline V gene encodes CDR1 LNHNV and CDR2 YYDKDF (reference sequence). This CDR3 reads CATSGSDRMIYEQYF. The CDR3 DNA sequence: TGTGCCACCAGCGGTTCTGACAGAATGATCTACGAGCAGTACTTC.

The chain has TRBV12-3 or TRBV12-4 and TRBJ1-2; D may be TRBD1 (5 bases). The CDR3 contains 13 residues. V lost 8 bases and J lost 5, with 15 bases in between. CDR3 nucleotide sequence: TGTGCCAGCGGGGGGGAATTTGGGTATGGCTACACCTTC. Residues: CASGGEFGYGYTF.

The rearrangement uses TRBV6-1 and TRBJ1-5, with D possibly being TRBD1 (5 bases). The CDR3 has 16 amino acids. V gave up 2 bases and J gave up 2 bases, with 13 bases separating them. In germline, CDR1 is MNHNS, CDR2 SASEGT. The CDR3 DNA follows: TGTGCCAGCAGTGAAAGCCAGGGTCAGGGCAATCAGCCCCAGCATTTT. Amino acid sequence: CASSESQGQGNQPQHF.

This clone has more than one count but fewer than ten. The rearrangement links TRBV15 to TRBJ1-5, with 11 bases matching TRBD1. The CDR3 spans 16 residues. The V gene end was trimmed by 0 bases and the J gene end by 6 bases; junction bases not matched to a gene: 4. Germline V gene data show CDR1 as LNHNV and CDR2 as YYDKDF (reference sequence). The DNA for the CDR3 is TGTGCCACCAGCAGAGACCGGACAGGGGGCACTCAGCCCCAGCATTTT. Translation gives CATSRDRTGGTQPQHF.

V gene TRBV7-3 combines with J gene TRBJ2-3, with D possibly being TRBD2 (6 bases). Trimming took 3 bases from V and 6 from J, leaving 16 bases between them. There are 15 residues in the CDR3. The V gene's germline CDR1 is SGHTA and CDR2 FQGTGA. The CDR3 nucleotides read TGTGCCAGCAGCTTTGGGGACGGGAGTAGTGATACGCAGTATTTT. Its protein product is CASSFGDGSSDTQYF.

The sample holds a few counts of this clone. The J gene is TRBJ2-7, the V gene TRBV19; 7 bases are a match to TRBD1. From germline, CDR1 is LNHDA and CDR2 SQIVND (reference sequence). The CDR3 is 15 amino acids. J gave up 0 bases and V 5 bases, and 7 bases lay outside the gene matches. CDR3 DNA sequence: TGTGCCAGTAGTGCCGCAGGGACAGCCTCCTACGAGCAGTACTTC. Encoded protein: CASSAAGTASYEQYF.

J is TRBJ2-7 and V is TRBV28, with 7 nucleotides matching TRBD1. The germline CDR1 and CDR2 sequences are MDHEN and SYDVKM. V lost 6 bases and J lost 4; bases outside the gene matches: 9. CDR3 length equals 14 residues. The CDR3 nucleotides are TGTGCCAGCAGATCCCAGGGACAGCGATACGAGCAGTACTTC. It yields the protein CASRSQGQRYEQYF.

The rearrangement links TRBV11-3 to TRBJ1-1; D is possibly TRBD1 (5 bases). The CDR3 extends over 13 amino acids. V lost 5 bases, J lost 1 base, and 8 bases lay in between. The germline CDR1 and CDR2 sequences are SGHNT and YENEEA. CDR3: CASSPGGNTEAFF. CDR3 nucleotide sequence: TGTGCCAGCAGCCCGGGGGGGAACACTGAAGCTTTCTTT.